The source of this TCR beta chain is a study of shared clonotypes between healthy human individuals. As defined, naive CD8 cells were CD45RO-negative and positively selected for CCR7, with terminally differentiated effector memory CD45RA+ cells excluded. As concerns this clone: Its matching antigen is unknown.

Source study methods: Sequence data from immunoSEQ were junction-only and lacked quality scores; consequently, filtering differed. Sequencing was performed with immunoSEQ multiplex PCR; in TCRdb, only in-frame clones are kept and a portion is missing. The V and J calls and clone size come from that table; D and trimming were worked out from the DNA. The sample holds some 2.1 million clones, about 94% seen once. Overall study results and limits: Investigators expected sequencing depth to affect clonotype sharing among donors. Shared clonotypes: about 5% naive CD4, 3% to 3.5% naive CD8, around 2.4% memory CD4, roughly 0.4% memory CD8. Richness estimates generally favored naive over memory subsets.

The CDR3 sequence is 15 residues long. Germline lookup yields CDR1 MGHRA and CDR2 YSYEKL. Trimming took off 0 bases at V and 2 bases at J, with 10 bases between the two ends. Sequenced input: naive CD8+ T cells sorted from blood. This clonotype originated in a man younger than 35 in good health. The J gene is TRBJ1-2, the V gene TRBV4-1, with TRBD1 as a possible D gene (6 bases). The CDR3 reads CASSQDGGGNYGYTF. The DNA for the CDR3 is TGCGCCAGCAGCCAAGACGGGGGCGGAAACTATGGCTACACCTTC.